This is a list of T cell receptor beta chains from one sample in a study of Tregs in tolerant kidney transplant recipients. TCRdb's copy holds only in-frame clones and misses some; the assay was immunoSEQ multiplex PCR. Among about 100,000 clones listed, 85% to 90% were seen once. Sequenced here: CD4+ T cells from blood, sampled before the transplant. These receptors were collected from a human donor who received a combined kidney and bone marrow transplant. CDR3s include the opening cysteine and the closing phenylalanine or tryptophan. The D gene is left open where the match is weak. Clone size is stated in some rows and not others, as once, few, many or a class when expanded.

>NA|TRBV7-9|few|TRBJ2-5
TGTGCCAGCAGCTTATTGCTTTCCACTTTACAGACCCAGTACTTC
CASSLLLSTLQTQYF
>NA|TRBV11-2|once|TRBJ2-7
TGTGCCAGCAGCTCGATTCACGGACGGGACTACGAGCAGTACTTC
CASSSIHGRDYEQYF
>TRBD1|TRBV7-2|NA|TRBJ2-7
TGTGCCAGCAGCTTAACAGGGGGCAACGAGCAGTACTTC
CASSLTGGNEQYF
>NA|TRBV6-5|NA|TRBJ2-1
TGTGCCAGCAGCCGGGGACAACGATACAATGAGCAGTTCTTC
CASSRGQRYNEQFF
>NA|TRBV29-1|NA|TRBJ2-7
TGCAGCGTAGTGAGCTCCTACGAGCAGTACTTC
CSVVSSYEQYF
>TRBD1|TRBV6-5|NA|TRBJ1-1
TGTGCCAGCAGTCGGGCAGGGGGCACTGAAGCTTTCTTT
CASSRAGGTEAFF
>TRBD2|TRBV5-4|NA|TRBJ2-3
TGTGCCAGCAGCCAGACGGGACTAGCGGGGCCAGATACGCAGTATTTT
CASSQTGLAGPDTQYF
>NA|TRBV5-4|NA|TRBJ1-2
TGTGCCAGCAGCGCCGACAGATCCAACTATGGCTACACCTTC
CASSADRSNYGYTF
>NA|TRBV5-1|NA|TRBJ1-4
TGCGCCAGCAGCTTGAAAAATGGCAATGAAAAACTGTTTTTT
CASSLKNGNEKLFF
>NA|TRBV6-5|NA|TRBJ1-1
TGTGCCAGCAGTTCCGAGGGGAGGTTGGACACTGAAGCTTTCTTT
CASSSEGRLDTEAFF
>TRBD1|TRBV5-4|NA|TRBJ1-3
TGTGCCAGCAGCACCCGGGACAGGGGGAGTGGAAACACCATATATTTT
CASSTRDRGSGNTIYF
>TRBD1|TRBV28|NA|TRBJ1-3
TGTGCCAGCAGTTTAATGAGGGGGCTTGGAAACACCATATATTTT
CASSLMRGLGNTIYF